This record looks at one T cell receptor (beta chain) sequence and its context. This clone occurred a few times. Its antigen target is currently unknown. Base qualities were left out, and no much larger clone turns up one base away. This specimen comes from a study of blood T cell repertoires in COVID-19 (dated by TCRdb to the early 2020s). For the study in its entirety: Samples covering the acute and convalescent phases of COVID-19 were provided by collaborators in the United States, Italy and Spain. Where available, HLA class I and class II types were taken from metadata supplied by the sample provider and were not determined by assay-based typing. The material from the prospective study consisted of cDNA or gDNA derived from T cells, B-cell-depleted T cells, or PBMCs. The samples were drawn from two sources: the first 160 participants of the ongoing ImmuneRACE study, and 1,000 to 1,500 subjects contributed by 6 global collaborators. A de-identified subject ID, COVID-19 status, age in years and sex were almost always included in the sample metadata. Subjects who had been exposed to COVID-19, were actively infected with it, or had recovered from it provided the deeply sampled blood TCRbeta repertoires that made up the dataset. The repertoires were released in a freely available public database intended as a resource for research on the immune response to SARS-CoV-2. Paper-wide results and their limitations: The amount of clinical and demographic metadata varied by source and participant and was provided uncurated.

In Seattle, one collaborating source enrolled patients while the infection was active and tracked those patients longitudinally over the course of disease. The collaborating institutions used their own protocols to collect whole blood in K2EDTA tubes. Collaborator samples were shipped for TCRbeta analysis as frozen whole blood, isolated PBMCs, or DNA extracted from either sample type. TCRbeta CDR3 regions were amplified from genomic DNA using the immunoSEQ Assay, a bias-controlled multiplex PCR. The published analysis was carried out like this. The number of nucleated cells in each sample was estimated by amplification of reference gene primers within the assay. Sequence reads were collapsed and filtered to measure the absolute abundance of every unique TCRbeta CDR3 rearrangement. Productive Simpson clonality was computed per sample as the square root of Simpson's diversity index over productive rearrangements. This is the immuneACCESS table as TCRdb keeps it, with only in-frame sequences that have V and J called. A part of the clones is gone; compared with another copy, unresolved V genes explain less than half, and the rest is unexplained. V and J calls and clone size come straight from that table; D and trimming were deduced from the DNA. In this sample the table shows more than 200,000 clones, around 90% of which occur a single time. The ten biggest clones cover roughly 5% of the sample.

The receptor was isolated from a woman aged 55-69 years with COVID-19, enrolled during active disease. Sequences were obtained from peripheral blood.

The CDR3 reads CASSGTVWEKLFF. The sequenced DNA: TGTGCCAGCAGCGGGACAGTGTGGGAAAAACTGTTTTTT. The rearrangement joined TRBV5-5 to TRBJ1-4, with 7 bases matching TRBD1. Germline trimming amounts to 4 bases on V and 8 bases on J, with 5 as the count of junction bases outside the gene matches. From the cysteine through the phenylalanine, the CDR3 covers 13 amino acids. The entry retains the CDR3 DNA only, 39 bases that are in frame from base 1. Taken from the germline V gene (reference sequence), the CDR1 and CDR2 loops are SGHKS and YYEKEE.